These 10 T cell receptor beta chains originate from one sample sequenced in a study of blood T cell repertoires in COVID-19. Assay used: immunoSEQ multiplex PCR; TCRdb lists only in-frame clones, some missing. The profile covers some 130,000 clones, with 84% appearing a single time and about 12% taken by the ten largest. Sequencing used peripheral blood. The receptors come from a young woman who had recovered from COVID-19.

This chain links TRBV6-1 with TRBJ2-1; no definite D call. Germline lookup yields CDR1 MNHNS and CDR2 SASEGT. The CDR3 covers 13 residues. The germline V and J ends were trimmed by 1 base and 5 bases, with 6 bases remaining between them. The CDR3 DNA is TGTGCCAGCAGTGAAGTTAACAACAATGAGCAGTTCTTC. As protein: CASSEVNNNEQFF.

V is TRBV2 and J is TRBJ1-2; D is unclear. This CDR3 has 13 residues. Trimming cost V 4 bases and J 0 bases, with 6 bases left between them. Germline V CDR1 and CDR2: SNHLY, FYNNEI. The CDR3 protein is CASSGEANYGYTF. The CDR3 DNA is TGTGCCAGCAGTGGGGAGGCTAACTATGGCTACACCTTC.

The V and J genes are TRBV29-1 and TRBJ2-5; the match to TRBD1 covers 7 bases. J gave up 2 bases and V 5 bases, and 8 bases lay outside the gene matches. The CDR3 runs 14 residues. Germline V gene sequence: CDR1 SQVTM, CDR2 ANQGSEA. The CDR3 protein is CSVPRDSLQETQYF. The CDR3 bases are TGCAGCGTTCCCCGGGACAGCCTTCAAGAGACCCAGTACTTC.

This chain links TRBV28 with TRBJ1-4; TRBD1 matches at 12 bases. The junction had 9 bases not matched to a gene; V was cut back by 8 bases and J by 8 bases. The CDR3 is 15 residues long. Germline CDR1 and CDR2: MDHEN and SYDVKM. Here the CDR3 DNA reads TGTGCCAGCCGGGGACAGGGGGCGGTAATAGAAAAACTGTTTTTT. Amino acids: CASRGQGAVIEKLFF.

Here the CDR3 DNA reads TGTGCCAGCAGCCAAGATCCGGAAGAGACCCAGTACTTC. It codes for CASSQDPEETQYF. The gene calls are TRBV3-1 (or the pseudogene TRBV3-2) and TRBJ2-5; D unresolved. CDR1 and CDR2 (germline): LGHDT, YNNKEL (reference sequence). CDR3 length: 13 residues. Trimming cost V 0 bases and J 3 bases, with 5 bases left between them.

V is TRBV18 and J is TRBJ1-4; D call uncertain. The germline V and J ends were trimmed by 3 bases and 1 base, with 15 bases remaining between them. CDR1 and CDR2 (germline): KGHSH, LQKENI. The CDR3 has 17 residues. The CDR3 spells CASSPRRELGTNEKLFF. The CDR3 bases are TGTGCCAGCTCACCTCGCCGGGAATTAGGAACTAATGAAAAACTGTTTTTT.

The chain couples TRBV5-1 to TRBJ1-2; TRBD1 matches at 8 bases. The CDR3 contains 16 residues. J gave up 2 bases and V 1 base, and 7 bases lay outside the gene matches. Germline lookup yields CDR1 SGHRS and CDR2 YFSETQ. CDR3 nucleotides: TGCGCCAGCAGCTTGTCCAACGGACAGGGAAACTATGGCTACACCTTC. Translating gives CASSLSNGQGNYGYTF.

The chain combines TRBV7-6 with TRBJ2-5; 8 nucleotides agree with TRBD1. The CDR3 sequence is 15 residues long. The germline V gene encodes CDR1 SGHVS and CDR2 FNYEAQ. The ends lost 4 bases at V and 5 bases at J; junction bases unmatched: 9. In nucleotides, the CDR3 is TGTGCCAGCAGCTCCGGGACAGGCGGAACGGAGACCCAGTACTTC. This translates into CASSSGTGGTETQYF.

This clone was seen repeatedly, ten times or more. The chain is built from TRBV5-1 and TRBJ1-1; 7 bases agree with TRBD1. The V and J ends lost 3 bases and 1 base, in that order; junction bases with no gene match: 6. Germline values: CDR1 SGHRS, CDR2 YFSETQ. CDR3 length: 15 amino acids. CDR3 region: CASSSATGRNTEAFF. For the CDR3, the DNA is TGCGCCAGCAGCTCGGCGACAGGGAGGAACACTGAAGCTTTCTTT. Complete variable domain (other parts from reference TRBV5-1 and TRBJ1-1): KAGVTQTPRYLIKTRGQQVTLSCSPISGHRSVSWYQQTPGQGLQFLFEYFSETQRNKGNFPGRFSGRQFSNSRSEMNVSTLELGDSALYLCASSSATGRNTEAFFGQGTRLTVV.

J is TRBJ2-2 and V is TRBV7-2; TRBD1 is a possible D gene (5 bases). From germline, CDR1 is SGHTA and CDR2 FQGNSA. The V end was cut by 2 bases, the J end by 0 bases, with 10 bases between. The CDR3 consists of 16 residues. Here the CDR3 reads CASSLQGTSNTGELFF. CDR3 bases: TGTGCCAGCAGCTTACAGGGTACCTCGAACACCGGGGAGCTGTTTTTT. Filled out from reference TRBV7-2 and TRBJ2-2, the complete variable domain reads GAGVSQSPSNKVTEKGKDVELRCDPISGHTALYWYRQSLGQGLEFLIYFQGNSAPDKSGLPSDRFSAERTGGSVSTLTIQRTQQEDSAVYLCASSLQGTSNTGELFFGEGSRLTVL.